The 14 T cell receptor beta chains in this list originate from one sample, sequenced in a study of T-cell reconstitution after alpha-beta-depleted transplantation in children. The authors prepared the TCRbeta library with unique molecular identifiers. From the PCR reads, TCRdb called clonotypes with MiXCR, one entry per CDR3 protein. The data show about 110,000 distinct CDR3 sequences, 5.5% to 6.5% seen once. The sample was PBMCs, mostly from graft donor cells, taken 360 days after TCRalphabeta/CD19-depleted stem cell transplant. The receptors come from a male patient between 2 and 15 years old who had a stem cell transplant for acute lymphoblastic leukemia, so the T cells may come from the graft donor.

This clonotype came up many times. The chain joins TRBV5-1 to TRBJ2-1; D not certain. The CDR3 consists of 13 residues. Germline V gene data show CDR1 as SGHRS and CDR2 as YFSETQ. Trimming cost V 0 bases and J 5 bases, with 6 bases left between them. CDR3 coding DNA: TGCGCCAGCAGCTTGGAAGACCACAATGAGCAGTTCTTC. Translation gives CASSLEDHNEQFF.

This clonotype was seen at least ten times. This chain links TRBV6-1 with TRBJ1-5; 9 bases line up with TRBD1. Trimming removed 5 bases from V and 4 bases from J; junction bases left unmatched: 6. The germline CDR1 and CDR2 sequences are MNHNS and SASEGT. The CDR3 sequence is 15 residues long. The CDR3 coding sequence is TGTGCCAGCAGTCAAGACAGGGGGAGAAATCAGCCCCAGCATTTT. Protein product: CASSQDRGRNQPQHF.

In this sample, this clonotype turned up a few times. The rearrangement links TRBV4-2 to TRBJ2-7; TRBD2 aligns across 7 bases. CDR1 LGHNA and CDR2 YNFKEQ come from the germline V gene. CDR3 length: 14 amino acids. Losses at the gene ends were 4 bases for V and 4 bases for J; bases not matched to a gene: 7. CDR3 DNA: TGTGCCAGCAGCCGCCGACGGGGGGATTACGAGCAGTACTTC. Protein product: CASSRRRGDYEQYF.

This clonotype has a count of ten or more. The chain links TRBV20-1 to TRBJ2-7; D is possibly TRBD1 (6 bases). The CDR3 covers 13 residues. CDR1 is DFQATT, CDR2 SNEGSKA, per germline (reference sequence). Trimming took 5 bases from V and 0 from J, leaving 11 bases between them. The CDR3 region has the DNA TGCAGTGCTCCCCCGACAGGCTCCTACGAGCAGTACTTC. This encodes CSAPPTGSYEQYF.

This clonotype turned up a few times. V gene TRBV6-5 combines with J gene TRBJ2-1, with 14 nucleotides matching TRBD2. The CDR3 is 16 residues long. The germline V gene encodes CDR1 MNHEY and CDR2 SVGAGI. V gave up 4 bases and J gave up 10 bases; unmatched junction bases: 9. The CDR3 nucleotides read TGTGCCAGCAGTTCCGGGACTAGCGGGAGAGGACGAGAGCAGTTCTTC. The encoded protein is CASSSGTSGRGREQFF.

This clonotype was found a few times. The CDR3 coding sequence is TGTGCCAGTAGTATTAGCGTGTGGACAGAAGAGACCCAGTACTTC. As protein: CASSISVWTEETQYF. This chain joins TRBV19 and TRBJ2-5; weak D call: TRBD1 (6 bases). CDR1 and CDR2 from the germline V gene are LNHDA and SQIVND (reference sequence). The CDR3 runs 15 residues. V dropped 3 bases and J dropped 3 bases, with 14 bases sitting between them.

Many counts were recorded for this clonotype. The chain couples TRBV2 to TRBJ2-5; unclear D gene. V was trimmed by 7 bases and J by 4 bases, leaving 13 bases between them. Germline V gene sequence: CDR1 SNHLY, CDR2 FYNNEI. This CDR3 has 13 amino acids. The CDR3 region is CASILQAPETQYF. CDR3 in DNA: TGTGCCAGCATCCTACAAGCCCCAGAGACCCAGTACTTC. Together with reference TRBV2 and TRBJ2-5, the CDR3 gives the full variable domain: EPEVTQTPSHQVTQMGQEVILRCVPISNHLYFYWYRQILGQKVEFLVSFYNNEISEKSEIFDDQFSVERPDGSNFTLKIRSTKLEDSAMYFCASILQAPETQYFGPGTRLLVL.

This clonotype was seen repeatedly, ten times or more. The J gene is TRBJ2-1, the V gene TRBV2; the D gene is possibly TRBD1 (7 bases). Germline CDR1 is SNHLY and CDR2 is FYNNEI. The V and J ends lost 3 bases and 4 bases respectively, with 13 bases between them. The CDR3 has 15 residues. Here the CDR3 reads CASSETGRLYNEQFF. The CDR3 DNA reads TGTGCCAGCAGTGAGACAGGGAGGCTTTACAATGAGCAGTTCTTC.

This clonotype occurred many times. V usage is TRBV15 and J usage is TRBJ2-5, with 7 bases aligning to TRBD1. Unmatched junction bases numbered 6, after V lost 2 bases and J lost 3 bases. The CDR3 has 15 amino acids. CDR1 LNHNV and CDR2 YYDKDF come from the germline V gene (reference sequence). The CDR3 region is CATSRQGQREETQYF. CDR3 DNA: TGTGCCACCAGCAGACAGGGACAGAGAGAAGAGACCCAGTACTTC. The variable domain in full, with the rest retrieved from reference TRBV15 and TRBJ2-5, is DAMVIQNPRYQVTQFGKPVTLSCSQTLNHNVMYWYQQKSSQAPKLLFHYYDKDFNNEADTPDNFQSRRPNTSFCFLDIRSPGLGDTAMYLCATSRQGQREETQYFGPGTRLLVL.

The V call is TRBV4-2, the J call TRBJ2-5; TRBD1 is a possible D gene (5 bases). Germline values: CDR1 LGHNA, CDR2 YNFKEQ. The CDR3 totals 14 residues. Trimming took off 4 bases at V and 2 bases at J, with 11 bases between the two ends. CDR3 DNA: TGTGCCAGCAGCCTAAGACAGCCACAAGAGACCCAGTACTTC. Protein sequence: CASSLRQPQETQYF.

There are many counts of this clonotype. The chain combines TRBV2 with TRBJ2-4, with 7 nucleotides matching TRBD1. V shed 10 bases, J shed 2 bases, and the junction held 20 bases outside the gene matches. The CDR3 covers 18 residues. Germline V lookup: CDR1 SNHLY, CDR2 FYNNEI. The CDR3 DNA sequence: TGTGCCATATTCCGGGACAGACCCTCCCGCCTGACCAAAAACATTCAGTACTTC. Amino acids: CAIFRDRPSRLTKNIQYF.

This clonotype was counted at least ten times. V and J are TRBV10-2 and TRBJ2-3; 8 bases map to TRBD1. Germline lookup yields CDR1 WSHSY and CDR2 SAAADI. The CDR3 is 14 amino acids. With V trimmed by 8 bases and J by 4 bases, 8 bases remained unmatched. The CDR3 sequence is CASRTGGPADTQYF. For the CDR3, the DNA is TGCGCCAGCCGCACAGGGGGGCCGGCAGATACGCAGTATTTT.

This clonotype was observed many times. The rearrangement uses TRBV24-1 and TRBJ2-4; the D call may be TRBD1 or TRBD2 (6 bases each). From germline, CDR1 is KGHDR and CDR2 SFDVKD. The CDR3 spans 14 residues. V lost 5 bases and J 6 bases, leaving 13 bases between the germline ends. This CDR3 is CATSARGGGNIQYF. The CDR3 bases are TGTGCCACCAGTGCTCGAGGAGGGGGAAACATTCAGTACTTC.

This clonotype has a handful of counts. This chain links TRBV28 with TRBJ2-7, with 8 bases matching TRBD1. With 6 bases clipped from V and 0 bases from J, the junction kept 7 bases outside the gene matches. The germline V gene has CDR1 MDHEN and CDR2 SYDVKM. The CDR3 length is 15 residues. As DNA, the CDR3 is TGTGCCAGCAGACGTCGACAGGGGACCTCCTACGAGCAGTACTTC. Its translation: CASRRRQGTSYEQYF.